This T cell receptor beta chain derives from a study of blood T cell repertoires in COVID-19 (dated by TCRdb to between 2020 and 2021). Looking at the study overall: The collaborator samples originated in the United States, Italy and Spain and spanned the acute and convalescent phases of COVID-19. The prospective study material was composed of cDNA or gDNA derived from T cells, B-cell-depleted T cells, or PBMCs. Where HLA class I and class II types were available, the types were taken from metadata supplied by the sample provider, not from assay-based typing. The dataset comprised deeply sampled blood TCRbeta repertoires from subjects exposed to, actively infected with, or recovered from COVID-19. The samples were drawn from two sources: the first 160 participants of the ongoing ImmuneRACE study, and 1,254 subjects contributed by 6 global collaborators. A freely available public database, intended as a resource for researchers studying the immune response to SARS-CoV-2, is where the repertoires were released. Nearly every sample came with metadata listing a de-identified subject ID, COVID-19 status, age in years and sex. Overall study outcomes, separate from this receptor: The amount of clinical and demographic metadata varied by source and participant and was provided uncurated.

In this sample, this clone turned up a few times. The target of this receptor is not known. Per-base quality was not reported, and no clone a single base away is much larger than it. In the prospective study, participants were about 18 to 89 years old, resided in 24 geographic areas of the United States, and were enrolled through a virtual design. In the prospective study, participants were assigned to cohorts based on the clinical history participants reported in a screening survey and a study questionnaire. Recovered participants in ImmuneRACE Cohort 3 were defined by two consecutive negative NP/OP PCR tests, clearance by a healthcare professional, or resolution of symptoms. Each participant in the prospective study had whole blood, serum and a nasopharyngeal or oropharyngeal swab collected by mobile phlebotomists. Participants in the prospective study had the option to provide additional blood draws and questionnaires over an approximately 2-month period. Blood samples from the prospective study were shipped frozen or at room temperature prior to DNA extraction.

From the cysteine through the phenylalanine, the CDR3 covers 11 amino acids. The kept DNA is CDR3 alone, 33 bases in frame from the first base. CDR1 and CDR2 (MNHNY, SVGAGI) derive from the germline V gene (reference sequence). Trimming takes 10 bases from V and 12 bases from J, and the germline ends sit 16 bases apart. The immunoSEQ Assay, a bias-controlled multiplex PCR, was used to amplify TCRbeta CDR3 regions from genomic DNA. Under the source paper's analysis protocol: The number of nucleated cells in each sample was estimated from the amplification of reference gene primers within the assay. To quantify the absolute abundance of each unique TCRbeta CDR3 rearrangement, sequence reads were collapsed and filtered. For each sample, productive Simpson clonality was calculated as the square root of Simpson's diversity index over productive rearrangements. TCRdb mirrors the immuneACCESS table, restricted to in-frame sequences. Some clones are absent from its copies; in checked studies, under half trace to an unresolved V gene, and the reason for the others is unknown. The V and J calls and the clone size are those of that table, but D and trimming were determined from the DNA. In all, the sample holds around 150,000 clones, and about 80% of those were seen once. Around 3.2% of the sample rests with the top ten.

The receptor's source is a woman aged 60-75 years who had recovered from COVID-19. The chain was built from TRBV6-6 and TRBJ2-1, with the D gene not clear enough to name. The sequenced sample consisted of PBMCs or T cells enriched from blood (not recorded which). This receptor has the CDR3 CATRDPSVQFF. Read as DNA, the sequence is TGTGCCACCCGTGATCCGAGTGTGCAGTTCTTC.